The subject of this entry is one T cell receptor beta chain. Its antigen is not identified. The method was immunoSEQ multiplex PCR; TCRdb's version includes in-frame clones alone and lacks a portion of them. The data show some 65,000 clones, under 90% seen once. J lost 9 bases, V lost 2 bases, and 10 bases had no gene match. CDR1 and CDR2 from the germline V gene are MDHEN and SYDVKM. The length of the CDR3 is 15 residues. The data were obtained in a study of PD-L1 blockade in urothelial cancer. Study-wide context: Patients' histories included 0 to 3 prior chemotherapy regimens. Median T cell yield per blood sample was 110,000 to 150,000 cells. Blood analysis took place 3 weeks (second dose) and 6 weeks after treatment start.

Time point specified: pretreatment peripheral blood. Study observations and caveats: Where pretreatment blood TCR clonality fell below the median, better survival was predicted.

Here the sequenced sample was PBMCs, taken around atezolizumab (anti-PD-L1) treatment. This receptor was obtained from a man between 70 and 80 years old with urothelial cancer. J is TRBJ2-1 and V is TRBV28; 7 bases align to TRBD2. CDR3 nucleotide sequence: TGTGCCAGCAGTTTACGGGGGAGGGCCCTCGGTGAGCAGTTCTTC. Translation: CASSLRGRALGEQFF.